The sequence of this TCR beta chain was determined in a study of T cells in Graves' hyperthyroidism and ophthalmopathy. General study points: Model-based prediction identified ophthalmopathy a median around seven months prior to its onset. Separation of ophthalmopathy from stable hyperthyroidism was achieved by a 13 V-J model.

With 6 bases clipped from V and 3 bases from J, the junction kept 2 bases outside the gene matches. CDR3 size: 12 residues. Per the germline V gene, CDR1 is SNHLY and CDR2 is FYNNEI. This clonotype was seen repeatedly, ten times or more. Its antigen is currently unknown. TCR beta CDR3 regions were amplified from RNA. Primed by the HTBI set, a first-round RT-PCR was run on the TCR CDR3. TCRdb itself ran the multiplex PCR reads through MiXCR, one entry per CDR3 protein. The table shows fewer than 900,000 distinct CDR3 sequences, with 15% to 20% occurring only once. The sequencing sample was made of blood. The chain combines TRBV2 with TRBJ2-7; 7 nucleotides match TRBD1. This TCR was recovered from a man younger than 35 with Graves' hyperthyroidism. CDR3 sequence: CASRRTGYEQYF. CDR3 sequence (DNA): TGTGCCAGCAGGAGGACAGGCTACGAGCAGTACTTC.